The 27 T cell receptor beta chains presented below share a single source sample, sequenced in a study of blood T cell repertoires in COVID-19. TCRdb's table, derived via immunoSEQ multiplex PCR, lists solely in-frame clones and lacks some. The table shows a few hundred thousand clones, with around 82% occurring only once. The sample consisted of PBMCs or T cells enriched from blood (not recorded which). These receptors originate from a middle-aged man who had recovered from COVID-19.

This rearrangement joins TRBV5-1 to TRBJ2-3; 9 positions match TRBD2. The CDR3 is 14 amino acids. J was trimmed by 0 bases and V by 4 bases; bases with no gene match: 0. The germline V gene has CDR1 SGHRS and CDR2 YFSETQ. The CDR3 loop reads CASSAGGSTDTQYF. The CDR3 DNA sequence: TGCGCCAGCAGCGCGGGGGGGAGCACAGATACGCAGTATTTT.

This clone was detected once. The chain employs TRBV7-9 and TRBJ1-4; D uncertain. Trimming took 3 bases from V and 0 from J, leaving 2 bases between them. The V gene's germline CDR1 is SEHNR and CDR2 FQNEAQ (reference sequence). CDR3 length equals 13 residues. For the CDR3, the DNA is TGTGCCAGCAGCTTTACAACTAATGAAAAACTGTTTTTT. Encoded protein: CASSFTTNEKLFF. The complete variable domain, with remaining parts taken from reference TRBV7-9 and TRBJ1-4, reads DTGVSQNPRHKITKRGQNVTFRCDPISEHNRLYWYRQTLGQGPEFLTYFQNEAQLEKSRLLSDRFSAERPKGSFSTLEIQRTEQGDSAMYLCASSFTTNEKLFFGSGTQLSVL.

The chain joins TRBV5-1 to TRBJ1-5; perhaps TRBD1 as D (5 bases). The germline V and J ends were trimmed by 0 bases and 3 bases, with 10 bases remaining between them. The CDR3 contains 15 residues. CDR1 is SGHRS and CDR2 is YFSETQ in the germline V gene. In DNA form, the CDR3 reads TGCGCCAGCAGCTTGGGTGGGGCCCTCAATCAGCCCCAGCATTTT. This codes for CASSLGGALNQPQHF.

This clone was observed a single time. The V and J genes are TRBV6-5 and TRBJ2-1; a weak D match, TRBD2 (5 bases). The V gene's germline CDR1 is MNHEY and CDR2 SVGAGI. This CDR3 has 15 amino acids. V was trimmed by 5 bases and J by 10 bases, leaving 21 bases between them. The CDR3 region has the DNA TGTGCCAGCAGTCGCCGTCCCGGGTTAGAGGGCGAGCAGTTCTTC. Translation gives CASSRRPGLEGEQFF.

The J gene is TRBJ2-1, the V gene TRBV4-2, with TRBD2 matching over 8 bases. The CDR3 extends over 15 amino acids. The J segment lost 3 bases and the V segment lost 1 base, leaving 2 bases of the junction unmatched. The germline V gene encodes CDR1 LGHNA and CDR2 YNFKEQ. As DNA, the CDR3 is TGTGCCAGCAGCCAAGGCGGGGGGCTCTACAATGAGCAGTTCTTC. Protein: CASSQGGGLYNEQFF.

This chain joins TRBV28 and TRBJ1-1; 7 positions agree with TRBD1. The V gene's germline CDR1 is MDHEN and CDR2 SYDVKM. This CDR3 has 15 amino acids. V was clipped by 6 bases and J by 3 bases; unmatched bases: 10. The DNA for the CDR3 is TGTGCCAGCAGCTGGGGGACAGCCCATGACACTGAAGCTTTCTTT. Its protein is CASSWGTAHDTEAFF.

V and J are TRBV9 and TRBJ2-6; 8 bases line up with TRBD1. This CDR3 region has 17 residues. CDR1 and CDR2 from the germline V gene are SGDLS and YYNGEE. V lost 3 bases, J lost 1 base, and 6 bases stayed unmatched. CDR3 protein: CASSGQGLQSGANVLTF. The CDR3, as DNA: TGTGCCAGCAGCGGACAGGGGCTTCAGTCTGGGGCCAACGTCCTGACTTTC.

The chain combines TRBV24-1 with TRBJ2-1; TRBD2 might be the D (5 bases). This CDR3 spans 15 amino acids. Looked up from germline, CDR1 is KGHDR and CDR2 is SFDVKD. Trimming removed 6 bases at V and 0 bases at J, with 11 bases between. The CDR3 DNA follows: TGTGCCACCAGTAAGGACTCGAGCTCCTACAATGAGCAGTTCTTC. Translation: CATSKDSSSYNEQFF.

V gene TRBV11-2 combines with J gene TRBJ2-7; D is perhaps TRBD2 (6 bases). Per germline, CDR1 SGHAT and CDR2 FQNNGV. V was cut by 4 bases and J by 0 bases, with 16 bases left in between. The CDR3 length is 16 residues. The CDR3, as DNA: TGTGCCAGCAGCTCCCTCCACCTAGCGCCCTCCTACGAGCAGTACTTC. Amino acids: CASSSLHLAPSYEQYF.

This clone was seen once. The chain uses TRBV29-1 and TRBJ2-2; 7 nucleotides line up with TRBD2. Per germline, CDR1 SQVTM and CDR2 ANQGSEA. The ends lost 4 bases at V and 4 bases at J; junction bases unmatched: 6. CDR3 size: 14 residues. The CDR3 protein is CSVVGGASTGELFF. In DNA, the CDR3 is TGCAGCGTTGTGGGAGGGGCCAGCACCGGGGAGCTGTTTTTT.

V is TRBV18 and J is TRBJ2-1; 7 bases line up with TRBD2. This CDR3 spans 16 amino acids. V was pared by 3 bases and J by 3 bases, with 8 bases of the junction left unmatched. Germline V gene lookup returns CDR1 KGHSH and CDR2 LQKENI. The CDR3, as DNA: TGTGCCAGCTCACCCTTGGGAGGGACCCTCTACAATGAGCAGTTCTTC. Translating it yields CASSPLGGTLYNEQFF. The variable domain in full, with the rest retrieved from reference TRBV18 and TRBJ2-1, is NAGVMQNPRHLVRRRGQEARLRCSPMKGHSHVYWYRQLPEEGLKFMVYLQKENIIDESGMPKERFSAEFPKEGPSILRIQQVVRGDSAAYFCASSPLGGTLYNEQFFGPGTRLTVL.

This chain uses TRBV11-3 with TRBJ1-2; 9 bases are shared with TRBD1. V was pared by 5 bases and J by 7 bases, with 14 bases of the junction left unmatched. Germline CDR1 SGHNT, CDR2 YENEEA. CDR3 size: 16 residues. CDR3 region: CASSLGQGGEARGYTF. CDR3 sequence (DNA): TGTGCCAGCAGCCTGGGACAGGGAGGGGAGGCGCGTGGCTACACCTTC.

The chain employs TRBV30 and TRBJ2-1; a weak D match, TRBD2 (7 bases). The CDR3 runs 14 residues. Germline assignment: CDR1 GTSNPN and CDR2 SVGIG (reference sequence). V was shortened by 1 base and J by 8 bases, with 15 bases between the two germline ends. CDR3 region: CAWSGAGTFYEQFF. DNA for the CDR3: TGTGCCTGGAGTGGAGCGGGGACATTCTATGAGCAGTTCTTC.

The V gene is TRBV7-6, the J gene TRBJ2-3; tentatively, D is TRBD2 (6 bases). The V end lost 1 base, the J end lost 5 bases, and 13 bases lay between the germline ends. The CDR3 is 15 residues long. Germline CDR1 reads SGHVS; CDR2 reads FNYEAQ. The CDR3 DNA is TGTGCCAGCAGCTTAGATCATCGGGAGAGAGATACGCAGTATTTT. As protein: CASSLDHRERDTQYF.

This clone occurred once. The chain is built from TRBV9 and TRBJ1-1, with D tentatively TRBD1 (5 bases). The germline V gene has CDR1 SGDLS and CDR2 YYNGEE. This CDR3 is 14 amino acids long. The V end was cut by 0 bases, the J end by 6 bases, with 12 bases between. DNA of the CDR3: TGTGCCAGCAGCGTAGGGGGGGTGGTGGCTGAAGCTTTCTTT. The encoded protein is CASSVGGVVAEAFF.

The CDR3 nucleotides read TGTGCCAGTAGTCAGACCGGGACAAAGGAGACCCAGTACTTC. Residues: CASSQTGTKETQYF. This sequence joins TRBV19 and TRBJ2-5; TRBD1 is a possible D gene (6 bases). Between the trimmed V and J ends, which lost 5 bases and 5 bases, there was a span of 15 bases. The CDR3 covers 14 residues. Looked up from germline, CDR1 is LNHDA and CDR2 is SQIVND (reference sequence).

The CDR3 DNA follows: TGTGCAAGTCGCTTACGGCAGGGAGGAACCTACGAGCAGTACTTC. This encodes CASRLRQGGTYEQYF. This rearrangement joins TRBV12-2 to TRBJ2-7; the table's D gene call, TRBD2, was not cross checked with the DNA. TRBV12-2 is flagged as a pseudogene. CDR3 size: 15 residues.

The CDR3 bases are TGTGCCAGCAGACCCGACAGGGATTCACCCCTCCACTTT. This encodes CASRPDRDSPLHF. The V gene is TRBV7-6, the J gene TRBJ1-6, with 7 bases aligning to TRBD1. The CDR3 length is 13 residues. Germline CDR1 and CDR2: SGHVS and FNYEAQ. Trimming removed 6 bases from V and 8 bases from J; junction bases left unmatched: 4.

The chain combines TRBV28 with TRBJ2-7, with TRBD1 as a possible D gene (6 bases). The CDR3 is 13 amino acids. Trimming stripped 7 bases from V and 0 bases from J, with 10 bases between. Germline values: CDR1 MDHEN, CDR2 SYDVKM. As DNA, the CDR3 is TGTGCCAGCACAGGGGTTCCCTCCTACGAGCAGTACTTC. This codes for CASTGVPSYEQYF.

The chain uses TRBV6-4 and TRBJ2-1; the D gene is possibly TRBD1 (6 bases). Trimming shortened V by 6 bases and J by 5 bases, and 14 bases separated the two germline ends. CDR1 and CDR2 (germline): MRHNA, SNTAGT. This CDR3 has 14 amino acids. Here the CDR3 DNA reads TGTGCCAGCAGCGTTGACAGGAAAGACAATGAGCAGTTCTTC. This sequence encodes CASSVDRKDNEQFF.

This clone was counted between two and nine times. The chain links TRBV11-2 to TRBJ2-3; possibly TRBD1 for D (6 bases). This CDR3 is 15 amino acids long. Germline CDR1 reads SGHAT; CDR2 reads FQNNGV. Deletions cut 5 bases from V and 6 bases from J, with 18 bases between. Here the CDR3 DNA reads TGTGCCAGCAGCCCCGGACAGAGCCCCACGGATACGCAGTATTTT. Translating it yields CASSPGQSPTDTQYF.

J is TRBJ2-1 and V is TRBV19; 13 nucleotides agree with TRBD2. CDR1 is LNHDA, CDR2 SQIVND, per germline (reference sequence). The CDR3 contains 21 residues. The V and J ends lost 3 bases and 10 bases, in that order; junction bases with no gene match: 24. The CDR3 coding sequence is TGTGCCAGTAGTATGAGGTTGAGGGGTACTAGCGGGAGGGCCGTATTGCGCGAGCAGTTCTTC. Its protein product is CASSMRLRGTSGRAVLREQFF.

The chain joins TRBV15 to TRBJ2-1; no definite D call. The germline gives CDR1 LNHNV, CDR2 YYDKDF (reference sequence). The CDR3 consists of 13 residues. With 0 bases removed from V and 5 bases from J, the gap between germline ends came to 5 bases. The CDR3 loop reads CATSRDLNNEQFF. The DNA of the CDR3 is TGTGCCACCAGCAGAGATTTAAACAATGAGCAGTTCTTC.

The J gene is TRBJ1-1, the V gene TRBV18, with TRBD1 as a possible D gene (5 bases). CDR3 length: 15 residues. Germline CDR1 reads KGHSH; CDR2 reads LQKENI. The V end lost 3 bases, the J end lost 1 base, and 12 bases lay between the germline ends. The DNA of the CDR3 is TGTGCCAGCTCACCCGGACATCCCGCGAACACTGAAGCTTTCTTT. This encodes CASSPGHPANTEAFF.

The chain is built from TRBV29-1 and TRBJ2-5; 8 bases match TRBD2. J was trimmed by 4 bases and V by 0 bases; bases with no gene match: 4. Germline V gene sequence: CDR1 SQVTM, CDR2 ANQGSEA. The CDR3 covers 14 residues. CDR3 sequence reads: CSVEDSSGRETQYF. CDR3 DNA sequence: TGCAGCGTTGAAGATTCCAGCGGGAGAGAGACCCAGTACTTC.

V gene TRBV28 combines with J gene TRBJ1-2, with D hard to call. Germline lookup yields CDR1 MDHEN and CDR2 SYDVKM. V was trimmed by 5 bases and J by 0 bases, leaving 16 bases between them. CDR3 size: 16 residues. Here the CDR3 reads CASSLTREGTNYGYTF. The CDR3, as DNA: TGTGCCAGCAGTCTCACTCGGGAGGGAACTAACTATGGCTACACCTTC.

V usage is TRBV3-1 (or the pseudogene TRBV3-2) and J usage is TRBJ2-1; the D is unclear. The CDR3 consists of 15 residues. Per germline, CDR1 LGHDT and CDR2 YNNKEL (reference sequence). V was clipped by 2 bases and J by 1 base, with 9 bases between them. Here the CDR3 DNA reads TGTGCCAGCAGCCAACTGCCCGGTTCCTACAATGAGCAGTTCTTC. Protein product: CASSQLPGSYNEQFF.